The T cell receptor beta chain described here comes from a study of blood T cell repertoires in COVID-19 (TCRdb year 2020). Background on the whole study: The collaborator samples originated in the United States, Italy and Spain and spanned the acute and convalescent phases of COVID-19. The prospective study material was composed of cDNA or gDNA derived from T cells, B-cell-depleted T cells, or PBMCs. Deeply sampled blood TCRbeta repertoires from subjects exposed to, actively infected with, or recovered from COVID-19 were included in the dataset. The repertoires were released in a freely available public database intended as a resource for research on the immune response to SARS-CoV-2. The samples were drawn from two sources: the first 160 participants of the ongoing ImmuneRACE study, and fewer than 1,500 subjects contributed by 6 global collaborators. The sample metadata nearly always contained a de-identified subject ID, COVID-19 status, age in years and sex. Where available, HLA class I and class II types were taken from metadata supplied by the sample provider and were not determined by assay-based typing.

Paper-wide results and their limitations: Clinical and demographic metadata were provided uncurated, with the amount varying by source and participant.

CDR1 and CDR2 are drawn from the germline V gene: MNHEY, SVGAGI. The CDR3 starts with the cysteine, ends with the phenylalanine, and has 15 residues. Only the CDR3 portion is preserved as DNA: 45 bases, with reading frame beginning at the first base. At the junction V is shortened by 8 bases and J by 2 bases, with 16 bases in between. TCRbeta CDR3 regions were amplified from genomic DNA by means of the immunoSEQ Assay, a bias-controlled multiplex PCR. Concerning the study's data processing: Within the assay, amplification of reference gene primers was used to estimate how many nucleated cells each sample contained. To quantify the absolute abundance of each unique TCRbeta CDR3 rearrangement, sequence reads were collapsed and filtered. For each sample, productive Simpson clonality was calculated by taking the square root of Simpson's diversity index across productive rearrangements. TCRdb carries this immuneACCESS record with in-frame sequences only. Its versions omit some clonotypes, under half of them owing to an unresolved V gene in the studies checked, with the rest unexplained. That table furnishes V, J and clone size, whereas the DNA furnished D and trimming. This sample is represented by roughly 160,000 clones; approximately 74% of them were singletons. Around 2.9% of the sample comes from the top ten.

In the case of this clone: Its antigen is unknown. It has no much larger one-base neighbor in the sample; base qualities were not kept.

Whole blood was collected in K2EDTA tubes by collaborating institutions according to the institutions' own protocols. For TCRbeta analysis, collaborators shipped samples in one of three forms: frozen whole blood, isolated PBMCs, or DNA extracted from either of those sample types. This sequence was found in an elderly woman with acute or convalescent COVID-19. This chain is built from TRBV6-5 and TRBJ2-1, with a weak D call of TRBD2 (6 bases match). The sequencing input was peripheral blood. The bases are TGTGCCAGCGCCCTCGGGGAGGCGACCTACAATGAGCAGTTCTTC. The resulting protein is CASALGEATYNEQFF.